This T cell receptor beta chain was obtained from a study of control samples from healthy donors and cancer patients. The V gene's germline CDR1 is SGHNT and CDR2 YYREEE (reference sequence). The CDR3 consists of 17 residues. Losses at the gene ends were 2 bases for V and 1 base for J; bases not matched to a gene: 7. Produced via immunoSEQ multiplex PCR; TCRdb's table is partial and in-frame only. Here the sample spans 75,000 to 90,000 clones, approximately 90% being singletons. This receptor was identified in a man aged 50-59 years in good health. Sequenced sample: blood. The rearrangement uses TRBV5-4 and TRBJ2-7, with TRBD2 identical over 12 bases. CDR3 in DNA: TGTGCCAGCAGCTTAGGACTAGCGGGACCATTATCCTACGAGCAGTACTTC. Amino acids: CASSLGLAGPLSYEQYF.